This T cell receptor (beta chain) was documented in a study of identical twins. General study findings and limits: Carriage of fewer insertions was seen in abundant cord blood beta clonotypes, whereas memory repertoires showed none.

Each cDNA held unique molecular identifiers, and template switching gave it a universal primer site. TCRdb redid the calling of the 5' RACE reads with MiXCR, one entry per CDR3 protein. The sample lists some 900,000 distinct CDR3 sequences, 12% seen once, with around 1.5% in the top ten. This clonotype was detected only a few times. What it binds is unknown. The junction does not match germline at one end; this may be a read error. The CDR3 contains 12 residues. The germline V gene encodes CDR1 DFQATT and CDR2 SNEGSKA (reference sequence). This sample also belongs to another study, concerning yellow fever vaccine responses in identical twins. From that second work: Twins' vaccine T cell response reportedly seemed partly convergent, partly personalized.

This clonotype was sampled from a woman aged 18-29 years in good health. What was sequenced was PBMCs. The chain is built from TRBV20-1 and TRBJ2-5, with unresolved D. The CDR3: CSAREAQETQYF. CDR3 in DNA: TGCAGTGCCAGAGAGGCCCAAGAGACCCAGTACTTC.